Following are 14 T cell receptor beta chains from one sample sequenced in a study of blood T cells in healthy people across ages. A second about 7 to 11 cycle PCR used barcoded and J-beta primers. TCRdb ran MiXCR on the 5' RACE reads and lists one entry per CDR3 protein. Found here are 700,000 to 1,000,000 distinct CDR3 sequences, 44% of them singletons; the top ten hold around 18%. The material sequenced was blood. These receptor sequences come from a man aged 55 to 70 in good health.

V is TRBV2 and J is TRBJ2-3; 14 nucleotides line up with TRBD2. The CDR3 is 14 residues long. Germline V lookup: CDR1 SNHLY, CDR2 FYNNEI. J gave up 8 bases and V 6 bases, and 4 bases lay outside the gene matches. Here the CDR3 DNA reads TGTGCCAGCAGGGGGACTAGCGGGGGCCCTACGCAGTATTTT. Translation: CASRGTSGGPTQYF.

This chain uses TRBV9 with TRBJ2-1; D not resolved. Germline V CDR1 and CDR2: SGDLS, YYNGEE. The CDR3 length is 13 residues. V lost 3 bases, J lost 3 bases, and 7 bases lay in between. CDR3: CASSGTNYNEQFF. The CDR3 DNA reads as TGTGCCAGCAGCGGGACCAACTACAATGAGCAGTTCTTC. Full variable domain (missing parts from reference TRBV9 and TRBJ2-1): DSGVTQTPKHLITATGQRVTLRCSPRSGDLSVYWYQQSLDQGLQFLIQYYNGEERAKGNILERFSAQQFPDLHSELNLSSLELGDSALYFCASSGTNYNEQFFGPGTRLTVL.

The chain combines TRBV20-1 with TRBJ2-5, with TRBD2 identical over 10 bases. V lost 0 bases and J lost 0; bases outside the gene matches: 10. Germline V CDR1 and CDR2: DFQATT, SNEGSKA (reference sequence). This CDR3 comprises 18 residues. As DNA, the CDR3 is TGCAGTGCTAGAGATTGGGCTAGCGGGGGCCTGTACCAAGAGACCCAGTACTTC. It codes for CSARDWASGGLYQETQYF.

This clonotype was observed a few times. This chain joins TRBV7-2 and TRBJ2-3, with 9 bases aligning to TRBD2. The CDR3 is 17 amino acids. Looked up from germline, CDR1 is SGHTA and CDR2 is FQGNSA. J gave up 2 bases and V 0 bases, and 6 bases lay outside the gene matches. This CDR3 reads CASSLASAGGPTDTQYF. The CDR3 DNA sequence: TGTGCCAGCAGCTTAGCGTCAGCGGGGGGCCCCACAGATACGCAGTATTTT. Combining the CDR3 with reference TRBV7-2 and TRBJ2-3 gives the whole variable domain GAGVSQSPSNKVTEKGKDVELRCDPISGHTALYWYRQSLGQGLEFLIYFQGNSAPDKSGLPSDRFSAERTGGSVSTLTIQRTQQEDSAVYLCASSLASAGGPTDTQYFGPGTRLTVL.

The chain recombines TRBV21-1 with TRBJ1-5; the D call in the table, TRBD1, was not verified against the DNA. TRBV21-1 is a documented pseudogene. CDR3 length equals 17 residues. DNA of the CDR3: TGTGCCAGCAGCAAAAGGGATGGGACAGGGATCAATCAGCCCCAGCATTTT. Amino acid sequence: CASSKRDGTGINQPQHF.

The chain has TRBV29-1 and TRBJ1-1; D ambiguous. V was clipped by 6 bases and J by 0 bases, with 11 bases between them. In germline, CDR1 is SQVTM, CDR2 ANQGSEA. The length of the CDR3 is 13 residues. The CDR3 region is CSVAADLNTEAFF. The CDR3 DNA follows: TGCAGCGTCGCCGCGGATCTGAACACTGAAGCTTTCTTT.

The chain couples TRBV4-1 to TRBJ2-6; 7 bases fit TRBD1. Unmatched junction bases numbered 5, after V lost 1 base and J lost 2 bases. Germline values: CDR1 MGHRA, CDR2 YSYEKL. The CDR3 has 17 amino acids. For the CDR3, the DNA is TGCGCCAGCAGCCAAGTCCGGCAGGGGGCTGGGGCCAACGTCCTGACTTTC. Its protein product is CASSQVRQGAGANVLTF.

This clonotype was detected a few times. V usage is TRBV5-1 and J usage is TRBJ2-5; D remains unclear. V shed 3 bases and J shed 1 base, with 13 bases lying between them. The CDR3 spans 15 residues. CDR1 is SGHRS and CDR2 is YFSETQ in the germline V gene. In DNA, the CDR3 is TGCGCCAGCAGCTGGATAGGGATTTTCCAAGAGACCCAGTACTTC. Protein sequence: CASSWIGIFQETQYF.

The CDR3 spells CAWSGRNRVYEQYF. The DNA of the CDR3 is TGTGCCTGGAGTGGGAGGAACAGAGTCTACGAGCAGTACTTC. The V gene is TRBV30, the J gene TRBJ2-7; D perhaps matches TRBD2 (5 bases). Germline CDR1 is GTSNPN and CDR2 is SVGIG (reference sequence). The CDR3 sequence is 14 residues long. Trimming shortened V by 1 base and J by 3 bases, and 13 bases separated the two germline ends. The full variable domain, completed using reference TRBV30 and TRBJ2-7, is SQTIHQWPATLVQPVGSPLSLECTVEGTSNPNLYWYRQAAGRGLQLLFYSVGIGQISSEVPQNLSASRPQDRQFILSSKKLLLSDSGFYLCAWSGRNRVYEQYFGPGTRLTVT.

Points on this clonotype: A much larger clone lies a single base off, so this may be a read error. The genes are TRBV7-2 and TRBJ2-1; D ambiguous. The CDR3 has 14 amino acids. Germline CDR1 is SGHTA and CDR2 is FQGNSA. Written as DNA, the CDR3 is TGTGCCAGCATCTTAGCCGACGCTAGAAATGAGCAGTTCTTC. The encoded protein is CASILADARNEQFF.

CDR3: CATLSGGAYNEQFF. Here the CDR3 DNA reads TGTGCCACCCTGAGCGGGGGGGCCTACAATGAGCAGTTCTTC. This chain uses TRBV15 with TRBJ2-1, with TRBD2 matching over 10 bases. This CDR3 comprises 14 residues. The V gene end was trimmed by 8 bases and the J gene end by 2 bases; junction bases not matched to a gene: 3. The germline gives CDR1 LNHNV, CDR2 YYDKDF (reference sequence).

The V and J genes are TRBV29-1 and TRBJ1-1; D ambiguous. The CDR3 spans 12 residues. V lost 5 bases and J 6 bases, leaving 13 bases between the germline ends. Germline CDR1 is SQVTM and CDR2 is ANQGSEA. This CDR3 reads CSVPVGNSEAFF. The CDR3, as DNA: TGCAGCGTTCCGGTAGGCAACTCTGAAGCTTTCTTT.

This clonotype was picked up one time. The chain carries TRBV12-3 or TRBV12-4 and TRBJ2-5; D is undetermined. V lost 3 bases, J lost 11 bases, and 16 bases lay in between. The CDR3 runs 13 residues. The CDR3 DNA reads as TGTGCCAGCAGTTTCATTGGGCCCAATGAGCAGTACTTC. It translates to CASSFIGPNEQYF.

This clonotype was seen a handful of times. A much larger clone lies a single base off, so this may be a read error. V usage is TRBV28 and J usage is TRBJ1-2; D gene ambiguous. There are 12 residues in the CDR3. Germline CDR1 is MDHEN and CDR2 is SYDVKM. The V and J ends lost 6 bases and 5 bases respectively, with 10 bases between them. CDR3 nucleotide sequence: TGTGCCAGCAGGTTAGCAGAATATGGCTACACCTTC. This codes for CASRLAEYGYTF.